A selection of T cell receptor beta chains follows, all from one sample in a study of Ad26.COV2.S vaccination and SARS-CoV-2 variants. TCRdb's table, derived via immunoSEQ multiplex PCR, lists solely in-frame clones and lacks some. The data contain 40,000 to 55,000 clones, about 80% of them singletons. Source: peripheral blood, taken after recovery from COVID-19. The receptors here all came from a human donor who had recovered from COVID-19. Both conserved end residues are part of each CDR3. Each record gives: clone size, V gene, D gene, J gene, CDR3 protein, CDR3 DNA. D genes are given only for firm matches. Expanded clones are given a class, and other clones once, few, many or no size at all.

abundance: NA
v_gene: TRBV5-1
d_gene: TRBD1
j_gene: TRBJ2-7
CDR3aa: CASSLATGTGTYEQYF
CDR3nt: TGCGCCAGCAGCTTGGCCACAGGGACAGGCACCTACGAGCAGTACTTC

abundance: NA
v_gene: TRBV6-1
d_gene: TRBD2
j_gene: TRBJ2-3
CDR3aa: CASSEAPLRAGGADTQYF
CDR3nt: TGTGCCAGCAGTGAAGCCCCCCTTCGAGCGGGGGGCGCGGATACGCAGTATTTT

abundance: NA
v_gene: TRBV5-1
d_gene: NA
j_gene: TRBJ1-1
CDR3aa: CASSLMWDTEAFF
CDR3nt: TGCGCCAGCAGCTTGATGTGGGACACTGAAGCTTTCTTT

abundance: NA
v_gene: TRBV4-1
d_gene: NA
j_gene: TRBJ2-5
CDR3aa: CASSQFTLNQETQYF
CDR3nt: TGCGCCAGCAGCCAATTTACTCTCAACCAAGAGACCCAGTACTTC

abundance: NA
v_gene: TRBV15
d_gene: TRBD1
j_gene: TRBJ2-7
CDR3aa: CATSRVPSHRGNYEQYF
CDR3nt: TGTGCCACCAGCAGAGTACCCTCCCACAGGGGCAACTACGAGCAGTACTTC

abundance: NA
v_gene: TRBV18
d_gene: NA
j_gene: TRBJ2-2
CDR3aa: CASSPRGQGYTGELFF
CDR3nt: TGTGCCAGCTCACCACGAGGGCAGGGGTACACCGGGGAGCTGTTTTTT

abundance: NA
v_gene: TRBV10-1
d_gene: NA
j_gene: TRBJ2-3
CDR3aa: CASSELTGRGFKDTQYF
CDR3nt: TGCGCCAGCAGTGAGCTGACAGGCCGCGGGTTTAAAGATACGCAGTATTTT

abundance: NA
v_gene: TRBV2
d_gene: NA
j_gene: TRBJ1-6
CDR3aa: CASSDGGYSPLHF
CDR3nt: TGTGCCAGCAGTGATGGAGGGTATTCACCCCTCCACTTT

abundance: few
v_gene: TRBV7-8
d_gene: TRBD2
j_gene: TRBJ2-1
CDR3aa: CASSVLGTTSYNEQFF
CDR3nt: TGTGCCAGCAGCGTTCTCGGGACTACCTCCTACAATGAGCAGTTCTTC

abundance: NA
v_gene: TRBV9
d_gene: NA
j_gene: TRBJ1-4
CDR3aa: CASSPLSTAEKLFF
CDR3nt: TGTGCCAGCAGCCCTCTCTCGACAGCTGAAAAACTGTTTTTT

abundance: NA
v_gene: TRBV10-1
d_gene: NA
j_gene: TRBJ1-1
CDR3aa: CALPQVNTEAFF
CDR3nt: TGCGCCCTACCCCAAGTGAACACTGAAGCTTTCTTT

abundance: NA
v_gene: TRBV6-2/TRBV6-3
d_gene: NA
j_gene: TRBJ1-5
CDR3aa: CASSREGQPQHF
CDR3nt: TGTGCCAGCAGCCGCGAGGGGCAGCCCCAGCATTTT

abundance: NA
v_gene: TRBV5-1
d_gene: NA
j_gene: TRBJ2-3
CDR3aa: CASSLEAYLLMPTDTQYF
CDR3nt: TGCGCCAGCAGCTTGGAAGCCTATTTATTAATGCCAACAGATACGCAGTATTTT

abundance: NA
v_gene: TRBV19
d_gene: NA
j_gene: TRBJ1-3
CDR3aa: CATGGMGNTIYF
CDR3nt: TGTGCCACCGGAGGCATGGGAAACACCATATATTTT

abundance: NA
v_gene: TRBV2
d_gene: TRBD1
j_gene: TRBJ2-2
CDR3aa: CASRKGQGATGELFF
CDR3nt: TGTGCCAGCAGGAAGGGACAGGGGGCGACCGGGGAGCTGTTTTTT

abundance: NA
v_gene: TRBV10-3
d_gene: NA
j_gene: TRBJ1-1
CDR3aa: CATARSGQNTEAFF
CDR3nt: TGTGCCACCGCGAGGTCGGGTCAGAACACTGAAGCTTTCTTT

abundance: NA
v_gene: TRBV9
d_gene: NA
j_gene: TRBJ1-5
CDR3aa: CASSKQSGNQPQHF
CDR3nt: TGTGCCAGCAGTAAACAAAGTGGCAATCAGCCCCAGCATTTT

abundance: once
v_gene: TRBV7-6
d_gene: NA
j_gene: TRBJ2-2
CDR3aa: CASTQGGFPGELFF
CDR3nt: TGTGCCAGCACCCAGGGGGGGTTCCCCGGGGAGCTGTTTTTT

abundance: NA
v_gene: TRBV6-1
d_gene: NA
j_gene: TRBJ1-1
CDR3aa: CASSEAGADTEAFF
CDR3nt: TGTGCCAGCAGTGAAGCGGGGGCAGACACTGAAGCTTTCTTT

abundance: NA
v_gene: TRBV28
d_gene: TRBD1
j_gene: TRBJ1-2
CDR3aa: CASSWGQGAYGYTF
CDR3nt: TGTGCCAGCAGTTGGGGACAGGGGGCCTATGGCTACACCTTC

abundance: NA
v_gene: TRBV3-1/TRBV3-2
d_gene: TRBD1
j_gene: TRBJ1-6
CDR3aa: CASSHVGGSYNSPLHF
CDR3nt: TGTGCCAGCAGCCATGTAGGGGGCTCTTATAATTCACCCCTCCACTTT

abundance: NA
v_gene: TRBV24-1
d_gene: TRBD2
j_gene: TRBJ2-3
CDR3aa: CATSDLGAGSRTDTQYF
CDR3nt: TGTGCCACCAGTGATTTAGGAGCGGGGTCGCGCACAGATACGCAGTATTTT